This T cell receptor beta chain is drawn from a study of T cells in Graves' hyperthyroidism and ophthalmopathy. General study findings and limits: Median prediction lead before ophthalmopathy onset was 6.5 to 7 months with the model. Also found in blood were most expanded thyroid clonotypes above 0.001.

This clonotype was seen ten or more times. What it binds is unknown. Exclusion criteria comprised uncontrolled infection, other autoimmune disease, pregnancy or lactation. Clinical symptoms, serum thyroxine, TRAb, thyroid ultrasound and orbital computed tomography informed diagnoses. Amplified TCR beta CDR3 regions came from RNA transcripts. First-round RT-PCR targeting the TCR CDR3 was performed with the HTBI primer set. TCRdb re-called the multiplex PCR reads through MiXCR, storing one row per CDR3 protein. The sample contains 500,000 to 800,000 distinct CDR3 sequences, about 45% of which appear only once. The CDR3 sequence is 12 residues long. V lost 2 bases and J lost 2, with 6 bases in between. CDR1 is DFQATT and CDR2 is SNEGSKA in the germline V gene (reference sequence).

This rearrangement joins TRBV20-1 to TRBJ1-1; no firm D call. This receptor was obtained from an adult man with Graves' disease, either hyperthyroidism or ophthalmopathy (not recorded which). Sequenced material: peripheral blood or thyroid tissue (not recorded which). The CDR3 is CSARRSNTEAFF. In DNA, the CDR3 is TGCAGTGCTAGAAGGAGTAACACTGAAGCTTTCTTT.